This is a list of T cell receptor beta chains from one sample in a study of somatic mutations in cytotoxic T cells in rheumatoid arthritis. Method: immunoSEQ multiplex PCR; TCRdb's copy keeps in-frame clones and lacks some. The sample has about 30,000 clones, roughly four fifths seen once. The sample taken for sequencing was CD8+ T cells sorted from blood. All receptors come from an adult with rheumatoid arthritis. Each CDR3 is given with its conserved first and last residue. A D gene is named only where the DNA matches it firmly. Rows may omit the clone size; those that give it use once, few, many or a size class.

CASSPHGSPAYEQYF | TGTGCCAGCAGTCCTCACGGCTCGCCAGCCTACGAGCAGTACTTC | - | TRBJ2-7 | - | TRBV6-5
CASSLSGGSGALGETQYF | TGTGCCAGCAGTTTATCGGGGGGTAGCGGGGCCCTTGGGGAGACCCAGTACTTC | - | TRBJ2-5 | TRBD2 | TRBV27
CASSRDGSGNTIYF | TGTGCCAGCAGCCGGGACGGCTCTGGAAACACCATATATTTT | few | TRBJ1-3 | - | TRBV28
CASSEQTENTEAFF | TGTGCCAGCAGTGAACAAACCGAGAACACTGAAGCTTTCTTT | few | TRBJ1-1 | - | TRBV6-1
CASSVGGTDTQYF | TGTGCCAGCAGCGTAGGTGGCACAGATACGCAGTATTTT | - | TRBJ2-3 | - | TRBV9
CASSKRGTVTSGRGFDTQYF | TGTGCCAGCAGCAAAAGGGGTACCGTGACTAGCGGGAGAGGGTTTGATACGCAGTATTTT | once | TRBJ2-3 | - | TRBV21-1
CASSLENLQGNTGELFF | TGTGCCAGCAGCTTAGAGAATTTGCAGGGGAACACCGGGGAGCTGTTTTTT | - | TRBJ2-2 | - | TRBV11-3
CASRETSGSYEQYF | TGTGCCAGCAGGGAGACTAGCGGGAGTTACGAGCAGTACTTC | - | TRBJ2-7 | TRBD2 | TRBV6-1
CASSQGGGGQPQHF | TGTGCCAGCAGCCAGGGCGGGGGCGGGCAGCCCCAGCATTTT | once | TRBJ1-5 | - | TRBV13
CASSKPPLDRSHEQYF | TGTGCCAGCAGCAAACCTCCCCTGGACAGGAGCCACGAGCAGTACTTC | - | TRBJ2-7 | - | TRBV21-1
CASRRSREETQYF | TGTGCCAGTAGAAGGTCCCGGGAAGAGACCCAGTACTTC | - | TRBJ2-5 | - | TRBV19